This entry lists 4 T cell receptor beta chains sequenced from one sample in a study of control samples from healthy donors and cancer patients. Only in-frame clones appear in the TCRdb table, and some are missing; sequencing was by immunoSEQ multiplex PCR. The sample table includes roughly 190,000 clones. Sequencing was carried out using blood. The receptors originated from a woman younger than 45 in good health.

The gene calls are TRBV4-2 and TRBJ1-2; maybe TRBD1 (5 bases). CDR1 is LGHNA and CDR2 is YNFKEQ in the germline V gene. V dropped 1 base and J dropped 8 bases, with 17 bases sitting between them. The CDR3 is made up of 15 amino acids. The chain's CDR3 is CASSQGAGTSGGYTF. The CDR3 DNA follows: TGTGCCAGCAGCCAAGGGGCCGGGACTTCTGGGGGCTACACCTTC.

V is TRBV27 and J is TRBJ2-5, with D maybe TRBD2 (6 bases). Looked up from germline, CDR1 is MNHEY and CDR2 is SMNVEV (reference sequence). The CDR3 runs to 13 residues. The V gene lost 4 bases and the J gene lost 9 bases, with 15 bases spanning the gap. CDR3 nucleotides: TGTGCCAGCAGTTCCTCTTGGAGGGAGGCCCAGTACTTC. This translates into CASSSSWREAQYF.

The V and J genes are TRBV7-2 and TRBJ2-3; 8 bases map to TRBD2. Unmatched junction bases numbered 6, after V lost 0 bases and J lost 4 bases. From germline, CDR1 is SGHTA and CDR2 FQGNSA. The CDR3 totals 16 residues. The chain's CDR3 is CASSLAGLATPDTQYF. The DNA of the CDR3 is TGTGCCAGCAGCTTAGCAGGACTAGCAACCCCAGATACGCAGTATTTT.

The chain joins TRBV24-1 to TRBJ2-5, with 8 nucleotides matching TRBD2. The CDR3 runs to 15 residues. The ends lost 6 bases at V and 1 base at J; junction bases unmatched: 6. CDR1 is KGHDR and CDR2 is SFDVKD in the germline V gene. CDR3 in amino acids: CATSFTSGPQETQYF. The DNA for the CDR3 is TGTGCCACCAGTTTCACTAGCGGACCCCAAGAGACCCAGTACTTC.